This T cell receptor (beta chain) was sequenced for a study of response to subunit inactivated influenza vaccine. TCRdb itself ran the RT-PCR reads through MiXCR, one entry per CDR3 protein. Of hundreds of thousands of distinct CDR3 sequences listed, 22% are singletons. The sample consisted of PBMCs from blood, taken 21 months after vaccination. This clonotype originated in a man aged 45 to 75 who received an inactivated influenza vaccine.

The CDR3 region is CAWSVISGRAGWAEQFF. Written as DNA, the CDR3 is TGTGCCTGGAGCGTCATTAGCGGGAGGGCCGGTTGGGCTGAGCAGTTCTTC. The rearrangement joins TRBV30 to TRBJ2-1; 11 bases line up with TRBD2. J lost 9 bases, V lost 3 bases, and 16 bases had no gene match. There are 17 residues in the CDR3. CDR1 is GTSNPN and CDR2 is SVGIG in the germline V gene (reference sequence). Looking up the rest from reference TRBV30 and TRBJ2-1 gives the full variable domain: SQTIHQWPATLVQPVGSPLSLECTVEGTSNPNLYWYRQAAGRGLQLLFYSVGIGQISSEVPQNLSASRPQDRQFILSSKKLLLSDSGFYLCAWSVISGRAGWAEQFFGPGTRLTVL.